These 10 T cell receptor beta chains came from one sample sequenced in a study of T cells after yellow fever vaccination (dated by TCRdb to about 2019). To prepare the library, 5' RACE was applied. Sequencing used an Illumina HiSeq 2500. TCRdb reprocessing: public reads trimmed at Q25 with fastp, clones called with MiXCR, in-frame beta chains kept. Rows matching on CDR3 protein sequence are summarized as one entry with the most common DNA and genes. This sample gives a few hundred thousand distinct CDR3 sequences in total; about 17% of them show up just once. The top ten clonotypes cover around 15% of the sample. According to the study, the label for this sample's treatment or condition signals: live attenuated yellow fever vaccine strain. Sample: PBMCs, taken around 5 days after the first yellow fever vaccination. Receptors originate from a young man who received the YFV17D yellow fever vaccine.

This chain uses TRBV7-3 with TRBJ2-3; D not resolved. The germline V gene has CDR1 SGHTA and CDR2 FQGTGA. The CDR3 has 13 amino acids. Trimming removed 5 bases at V and 7 bases at J, with 13 bases between. Here the CDR3 reads CASSAPPANTQYF. CDR3 DNA: TGTGCCAGCAGCGCCCCCCCCGCAAATACGCAGTATTTT.

J is TRBJ2-4 and V is TRBV20-1; D tentatively reads TRBD1 or TRBD2 (6 bases each). This CDR3 is built from 15 residues. V lost 0 bases, J lost 8 bases, and 17 bases lay in between. The germline gives CDR1 DFQATT, CDR2 SNEGSKA (reference sequence). The CDR3 loop reads CSARDLGGRSDIQYF. The CDR3 coding sequence is TGCAGTGCTAGAGACTTGGGGGGCCGGAGTGACATTCAGTACTTC.

The chain links TRBV5-5 to TRBJ1-6, with TRBD1 matching 8 bases. Germline V gives CDR1 SGHKS, CDR2 YYEKEE (reference sequence). The trim removed 4 bases at V and 8 bases at J, leaving 5 bases unmatched. The CDR3 runs to 14 residues. The CDR3 spells CASSEGTGHSPLHF. CDR3 DNA sequence: TGTGCCAGCAGCGAAGGGACAGGACATTCACCCCTCCACTTT. The variable domain in full, completed from reference TRBV5-5 and TRBJ1-6, reads DAGVTQSPTHLIKTRGQQVTLRCSPISGHKSVSWYQQVLGQGPQFIFQYYEKEERGRGNFPDRFSARQFPNYSSELNVNALLLGDSALYLCASSEGTGHSPLHFGNGTRLTVT.

This chain connects TRBV4-1 to TRBJ2-5; 7 bases agree with TRBD1. CDR3 length equals 16 residues. V gave up 1 base and J gave up 1 base; unmatched junction bases: 6. Germline assignment: CDR1 MGHRA and CDR2 YSYEKL. CDR3 amino acids: CASSQAETGIQETQYF. The CDR3 coding sequence is TGCGCCAGCAGCCAAGCCGAGACAGGGATCCAAGAGACCCAGTACTTC.

The CDR3 coding sequence is TGTGCCAGCAGCTCCCTAGCGGGGGGGCAAGATGAGCAGTTCTTC. Protein product: CASSSLAGGQDEQFF. V and J are TRBV7-9 and TRBJ2-1; the match to TRBD2 covers 12 bases. J was trimmed by 8 bases and V by 4 bases; bases with no gene match: 6. The germline V gene encodes CDR1 SEHNR and CDR2 FQNEAQ (reference sequence). The CDR3 runs to 15 residues.

This clonotype has a count of ten or more. The genes are TRBV4-2 and TRBJ2-3; 7 nucleotides match TRBD2. The ends lost 0 bases at V and 1 base at J; junction bases unmatched: 1. CDR1 and CDR2 (germline): LGHNA, YNFKEQ. There are 15 residues in the CDR3. Here the CDR3 reads CASSQDRGGTDTQYF. CDR3 in DNA: TGTGCCAGCAGCCAAGATCGGGGGGGCACAGATACGCAGTATTTT.

V gene TRBV6-1 combines with J gene TRBJ2-7; 12 nucleotides match TRBD2. The germline V gene has CDR1 MNHNS and CDR2 SASEGT. V was pared by 6 bases and J by 0 bases, with 6 bases of the junction left unmatched. This CDR3 region has 16 residues. CDR3 amino acids: CASSQTSGGLSYEQYF. The CDR3 region has the DNA TGTGCCAGCAGCCAAACTAGCGGGGGGCTCTCCTACGAGCAGTACTTC.

V gene TRBV27 combines with J gene TRBJ1-5, with a weak D call TRBD1 (5 bases). Trimming took off 5 bases at V and 2 bases at J, with 13 bases between the two ends. The CDR3 is 15 amino acids. Germline lookup yields CDR1 MNHEY and CDR2 SMNVEV (reference sequence). The CDR3 reads CASSPWGGGNQPQHF. The CDR3 coding sequence is TGTGCCAGCAGTCCCTGGGGGGGGGGCAATCAGCCCCAGCATTTT.

Many counts were recorded for this clonotype. The rearrangement uses TRBV7-2 and TRBJ2-1; 12 bases are shared with TRBD2. The germline CDR1 and CDR2 sequences are SGHTA and FQGNSA. V shed 5 bases and J 7 bases; nucleotides not matched to a gene: 6. The CDR3 spans 15 residues. The CDR3: CASSPGLAGSNEQFF. The CDR3 region has the DNA TGTGCCAGCAGCCCAGGACTAGCGGGGAGTAATGAGCAGTTCTTC.

This clonotype was seen a single time. The V gene is TRBV7-9, the J gene TRBJ1-2; TRBD1 matches 9 bases. The CDR3 length is 12 residues. Trimming removed 5 bases from V and 8 bases from J; junction bases left unmatched: 3. The germline CDR1 and CDR2 sequences are SEHNR and FQNEAQ (reference sequence). CDR3 region: CASSRQGEGYTF. Written as DNA, the CDR3 is TGTGCCAGCAGCCGACAGGGGGAAGGCTACACCTTC.